This T cell receptor (beta chain) was recovered during a study of blood T cell repertoires in COVID-19. At the level of the study: Nucleic acid was either cDNA or gDNA, and it came from T cells, B-cell-depleted T cells, or PBMCs.

In the authors' methods: Estimation of nucleated cell counts relied on the amplification of reference gene primers. TCRdb's table, derived via immunoSEQ multiplex PCR, lists solely in-frame clones and lacks some. V and J calls and clone size come straight from that table; D and trimming were deduced from the DNA. This table has 150,000 to 160,000 clones, about 73% appearing once. The sequencing sample was made of peripheral blood. The receptor was isolated from a man older than 75 with acute or convalescent COVID-19.

The CDR3 DNA reads as TGCGCCAGCAGCCCAGGGACAGGGGGTACTGAAGCTTTCTTT. Protein product: CASSPGTGGTEAFF. The chain uses TRBV5-1 and TRBJ1-1; 11 bases map to TRBD1. The length of the CDR3 is 14 residues. Germline CDR1 and CDR2: SGHRS and YFSETQ. Trimming cost V 4 bases and J 5 bases; bases outside gene matches: 4.